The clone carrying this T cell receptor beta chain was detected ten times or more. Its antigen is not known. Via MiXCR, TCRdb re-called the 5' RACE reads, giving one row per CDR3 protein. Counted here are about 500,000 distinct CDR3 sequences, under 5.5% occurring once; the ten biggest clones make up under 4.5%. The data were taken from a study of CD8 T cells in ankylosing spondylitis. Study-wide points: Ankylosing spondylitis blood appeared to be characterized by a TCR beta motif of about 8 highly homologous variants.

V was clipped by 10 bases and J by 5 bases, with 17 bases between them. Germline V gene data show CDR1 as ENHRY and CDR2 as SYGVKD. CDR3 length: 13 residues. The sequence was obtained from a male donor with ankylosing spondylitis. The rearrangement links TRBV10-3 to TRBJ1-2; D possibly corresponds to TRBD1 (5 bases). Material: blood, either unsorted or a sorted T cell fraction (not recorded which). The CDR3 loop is CASAPGPIYGYTF. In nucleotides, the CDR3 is TGTGCCAGCGCTCCGGGACCGATTTATGGCTACACCTTC.